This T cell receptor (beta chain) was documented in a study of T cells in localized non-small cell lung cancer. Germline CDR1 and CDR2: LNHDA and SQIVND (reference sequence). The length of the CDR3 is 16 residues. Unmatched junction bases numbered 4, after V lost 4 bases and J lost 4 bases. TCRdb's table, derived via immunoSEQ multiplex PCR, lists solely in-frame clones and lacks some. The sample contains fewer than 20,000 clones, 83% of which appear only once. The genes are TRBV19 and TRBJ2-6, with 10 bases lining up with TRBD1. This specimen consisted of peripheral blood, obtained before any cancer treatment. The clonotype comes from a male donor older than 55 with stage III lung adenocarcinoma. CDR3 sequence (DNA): TGTGCCAGTAGTAGACAGGGGGCTTCAGGGGCCAACGTCCTGACTTTC. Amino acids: CASSRQGASGANVLTF.